This T cell receptor beta chain was sequenced for a study of cytomegalovirus exposure and HLA in healthy donors. General study points: Fewer N-insertions than the approximately 700-donor mean were reportedly shown by an Asian-associated ancestry cluster in a later analysis. Differences between HLA loci emerged in a later analysis of TCR association rates, with DRB1 most and HLA-C fewest. In a later analysis, at a false discovery rate of 0.05, roughly 16,000 TCR beta sequences matched HLA alleles. Apart from CMV serostatus, no immune exposure information was available.

60 Vbeta and 13 Jbeta primers were used in PCR. Method: immunoSEQ multiplex PCR; TCRdb's copy keeps in-frame clones and lacks some. The profile covers roughly 200,000 clones, with about 80% appearing a single time and about 2.7% taken by the ten largest. Concerning this clone: Antigen specificity is unknown.

The source of this sequence is a young woman in good health and CMV-seronegative. Sequencing was done on a sample of PBMCs.

In DNA form, the CDR3 reads TGTGCCAGCAGTGACGGGGGGTGGTATGGCTACACCTTC. Its protein is CASSDGGWYGYTF. The chain carries TRBV6-1 and TRBJ1-2; possible D gene TRBD1, 5 bases. Trimming removed 3 bases at V and 5 bases at J, with 10 bases between. CDR1 is MNHNS and CDR2 is SASEGT in the germline V gene. This CDR3 spans 13 amino acids.